The next 24 T cell receptor beta chains were all read from a single sample in a study of T cell repertoires in cytomegalovirus infection. Each CDR3 protein gets one entry after TCRdb re-called the reads with MiXCR. The table has about 600,000 distinct CDR3 sequences, more than 20% seen once. Source material: CD8+ T cells from PBMCs. These TCRs come from a human donor in good health (CMV status not recorded). Some clones in this sample may be carry-over from other donors' samples.

This clonotype was found many times. The DNA of the CDR3 is TGCAGTGCTAGAGCGGGACTAGCGGCACCCACAGATACGCAGTATTTT. Translation: CSARAGLAAPTDTQYF. This chain links TRBV20-1 with TRBJ2-3; 11 nucleotides align to TRBD2. V was pared by 1 base and J by 2 bases, with 5 bases of the junction left unmatched. Per germline, CDR1 DFQATT and CDR2 SNEGSKA (reference sequence). CDR3 length: 16 residues.

This clonotype was seen a handful of times. The chain couples TRBV2 to TRBJ2-7, with 9 bases lining up with TRBD1. Germline V gene sequence: CDR1 SNHLY, CDR2 FYNNEI. V gave up 5 bases and J gave up 6 bases; unmatched junction bases: 8. This CDR3 is 14 amino acids long. The CDR3, as DNA: TGTGCCAGCAGTCCGGGACAGGGTGGCTTCGAGCAGTACTTC. It encodes CASSPGQGGFEQYF.

CDR3 protein: CASSYSAAILRDTGELFF. CDR3 DNA: TGTGCCAGCAGTTACTCGGCAGCGATATTGCGGGACACCGGGGAGCTGTTTTTT. The chain links TRBV6-5 to TRBJ2-2, with D maybe TRBD2 (5 bases). The V end was cut by 0 bases, the J end by 3 bases, with 17 bases between. This CDR3 is 18 amino acids long. The V gene's germline CDR1 is MNHEY and CDR2 SVGAGI.

This clonotype showed up many times. The rearrangement links TRBV7-9 to TRBJ2-1, with 7 bases fitting TRBD2. Germline assignment: CDR1 SEHNR and CDR2 FQNEAQ (reference sequence). The CDR3 sequence is 16 residues long. Trimming at V came to 4 bases and at J to 0 bases, leaving 6 bases not matched to a gene. The CDR3 bases are TGTGCCAGCAGCTCAAATCGGGGGGACTCCTACAATGAGCAGTTCTTC. This encodes CASSSNRGDSYNEQFF.

This clonotype appeared many times. The genes are TRBV6-1 and TRBJ1-3; D call uncertain. Trimming removed 4 bases from V and 2 bases from J, with 12 bases in between. The germline CDR1 and CDR2 sequences are MNHNS and SASEGT. This CDR3 region has 15 residues. DNA for the CDR3: TGTGCCAGCAGTGGCTTAGGGATTACTGGAAACACCATATATTTT. Amino acid sequence: CASSGLGITGNTIYF.

The chain employs TRBV6-5 and TRBJ2-6; D may be TRBD1 or TRBD2 (5 bases each). Per the germline V gene, CDR1 is MNHEY and CDR2 is SVGAGI. The CDR3 has 17 amino acids. Trimming stripped 4 bases from V and 4 bases from J, with 17 bases between. The CDR3 protein is CASSSLNSGTGANVLTF. The CDR3 nucleotides read TGTGCCAGCAGTTCGCTAAATTCAGGGACCGGGGCCAACGTCCTGACTTTC.

This clonotype was recorded a few times. V and J are TRBV7-2 and TRBJ2-7; 11 nucleotides line up with TRBD1. The CDR3 spans 15 residues. Trimming at V came to 2 bases and at J to 4 bases, leaving 4 bases not matched to a gene. Germline values: CDR1 SGHTA, CDR2 FQGNSA. Written as DNA, the CDR3 is TGTGCCAGCAGCTTATCGGACAGGGGGCGTTACGAGCAGTACTTC. Translated: CASSLSDRGRYEQYF.

This clonotype was found many times. V gene TRBV7-8 combines with J gene TRBJ2-5; D gene ambiguous. Germline lookup yields CDR1 SGHVS and CDR2 FQNEAQ. Between the trimmed V and J ends, which lost 1 base and 5 bases, there was a span of 8 bases. This CDR3 spans 13 amino acids. The CDR3 region is CASSLELPETQYF. The CDR3 DNA follows: TGTGCCAGCAGCTTAGAGTTGCCTGAGACCCAGTACTTC.

V is TRBV27 and J is TRBJ2-1, with D perhaps matching TRBD2 (5 bases). Trimming left V 3 bases short and J 8 bases short, with 8 bases between. Germline lookup yields CDR1 MNHEY and CDR2 SMNVEV (reference sequence). The CDR3 length is 12 residues. CDR3 sequence: CASSFGMDEQFF. The CDR3 DNA reads TGTGCCAGCAGTTTCGGGATGGATGAGCAGTTCTTC.

The table lists this clonotype with many counts. The CDR3 loop reads CASSPRDRAEKLFF. The CDR3 nucleotides are TGTGCCAGCAGCCCCCGGGACAGGGCTGAAAAACTGTTTTTT. This chain uses TRBV7-9 with TRBJ1-4; 9 bases map to TRBD1. CDR1 and CDR2 (germline): SEHNR, FQNEAQ (reference sequence). V shed 5 bases, J shed 7 bases, and the junction held 5 bases outside the gene matches. The CDR3 is 14 amino acids.

This chain links TRBV20-1 with TRBJ2-1; 9 positions match TRBD2. The junction had 8 bases not matched to a gene; V was cut back by 5 bases and J by 3 bases. The V gene's germline CDR1 is DFQATT and CDR2 SNEGSKA (reference sequence). The CDR3 loop spans 15 amino acids. The CDR3 coding sequence is TGCAGTGCTGTTGTAGCGGGGGAGGTCTACAATGAGCAGTTCTTC. Translation gives CSAVVAGEVYNEQFF.

This clonotype showed up just a few times. A read error may produce the germline difference seen at one junction end. The genes are TRBV7-9 and TRBJ2-3; 9 bases agree with TRBD2. The CDR3 has 14 residues. Germline-derived CDR1 and CDR2 are SEHNR and FQNEAQ (reference sequence). CDR3 protein: CASSIAGEEDTQYF. CDR3 sequence (DNA): TGTGCCAGCAGCATAGCGGGGGAGGAAGATACGCAGTATTTT.

Points on this clonotype: A much larger clone lies one base from this, so it may be a read error. The V gene is TRBV6-2 or TRBV6-3, the J gene TRBJ2-1; 7 bases agree with TRBD2. Germline CDR1 and CDR2: MNHEY and SVGEGT. CDR3 size: 15 residues. Here the CDR3 reads CASNYSGNLYNEQFF. DNA for the CDR3: TGTGCCAGCAATTACAGCGGGAACCTTTACAATGAGCAGTTCTTC.

For the CDR3, the DNA is TGTGCCAGCAGCCACAGGGACAGGGGGCCCGTAGTCACTGAAGCTTTCTTT. This gives the protein CASSHRDRGPVVTEAFF. The V and J genes are TRBV7-9 and TRBJ1-1, with 12 positions matching TRBD1. V was clipped by 5 bases and J by 4 bases; unmatched bases: 11. CDR3 length: 17 residues. Germline V gene lookup returns CDR1 SEHNR and CDR2 FQNEAQ (reference sequence).

This clonotype was detected only a few times. This chain joins TRBV27 and TRBJ2-3; 9 bases are shared with TRBD1. Per germline, CDR1 MNHEY and CDR2 SMNVEV (reference sequence). V shed 5 bases, J shed 2 bases, and the junction held 5 bases outside the gene matches. The CDR3 consists of 15 residues. The CDR3 region has the DNA TGTGCCAGCAGTCGCAGGGACAGGGACACAGATACGCAGTATTTT. Residues: CASSRRDRDTDTQYF.

This clonotype has ten or more counts. The chain couples TRBV27 to TRBJ2-2, with D possibly matching TRBD1 (6 bases). The CDR3 is made up of 13 amino acids. CDR1 and CDR2 from the germline V gene are MNHEY and SMNVEV (reference sequence). Deletions cut 6 bases from V and 8 bases from J, with 13 bases between. This CDR3 reads CASSSTGTGELFF. For the CDR3, the DNA is TGTGCCAGCAGCTCCACAGGGACAGGGGAGCTGTTTTTT.

The chain links TRBV6-6 to TRBJ2-5; tentatively, D is TRBD1 or TRBD2 (5 bases each). Deletions cut 1 base from V and 4 bases from J, with 13 bases between. Germline V gene lookup returns CDR1 MNHNY and CDR2 SVGAGI (reference sequence). This CDR3 has 15 amino acids. CDR3 amino acids: CASSYFRGAVETQYF. In DNA form, the CDR3 reads TGTGCCAGCAGTTACTTTCGGGGCGCCGTAGAGACCCAGTACTTC.

The table lists this clonotype with many counts. The rearrangement joins TRBV7-8 to TRBJ2-3; 7 bases are shared with TRBD1. Germline CDR1 is SGHVS and CDR2 is FQNEAQ. V lost 1 base, J lost 3 bases, and 10 bases stayed unmatched. This CDR3 comprises 17 residues. The CDR3 spells CASSLVEEKGATDTQYF. CDR3 nucleotide sequence: TGTGCCAGCAGCTTAGTGGAGGAGAAGGGGGCGACAGATACGCAGTATTTT.

This clonotype was found a few times. CDR3 region: CASSFRQTQETQYF. The DNA of the CDR3 is TGTGCCAGCAGTTTTCGACAGACCCAAGAGACCCAGTACTTC. The V call is TRBV27, the J call TRBJ2-5; a weak D match, TRBD1 (5 bases). This CDR3 has 14 residues. Germline V gives CDR1 MNHEY, CDR2 SMNVEV (reference sequence). Trimming removed 3 bases at V and 1 base at J, with 9 bases between.

V gene TRBV7-9 combines with J gene TRBJ1-1; D gene uncertain. The germline gives CDR1 SEHNR, CDR2 FQNEAQ (reference sequence). The CDR3 loop spans 14 amino acids. Trimming removed 1 base from V and 4 bases from J, with 10 bases in between. The CDR3 coding sequence is TGTGCCAGCAGCTTAGTTCTGAGTACCACTGAAGCTTTCTTT. Its translation: CASSLVLSTTEAFF.

The rearrangement joins TRBV4-1 to TRBJ2-2; D ambiguous. The ends were cut back, 1 base at V and 8 bases at J, with 20 bases in the middle. The CDR3 totals 17 residues. CDR1 MGHRA and CDR2 YSYEKL come from the germline V gene. The CDR3 spells CASSQGSMRHSRGELFF. CDR3 nucleotides: TGCGCCAGCAGCCAAGGATCCATGCGGCACTCGAGGGGGGAGCTGTTTTTT.

The chain recombines TRBV20-1 with TRBJ1-2; TRBD1 agrees at 8 bases. Germline-derived CDR1 and CDR2 are DFQATT and SNEGSKA (reference sequence). CDR3 length equals 16 residues. The V segment lost 0 bases and the J segment 4 bases; nucleotides outside the gene matches: 10. The CDR3 loop is CSARDLLTGALYGYTF. As DNA, the CDR3 is TGCAGTGCTAGAGATCTCCTGACAGGGGCTCTCTATGGCTACACCTTC.

This clonotype was picked up a small number of times. V usage is TRBV27 and J usage is TRBJ2-2, with 8 bases fitting TRBD1. CDR1 is MNHEY, CDR2 SMNVEV, per germline (reference sequence). This CDR3 is 15 amino acids long. With 6 bases clipped from V and 5 bases from J, the junction kept 8 bases outside the gene matches. The CDR3 spells CASSGQGRWTGELFF. CDR3 in DNA: TGTGCCAGCAGCGGACAGGGTCGATGGACCGGGGAGCTGTTTTTT.

This clonotype was counted ten times or more. CDR3 nucleotides: TGTGCCAGCAGCTTGTCCATCGACAATGAGCAGTTCTTC. Its protein product is CASSLSIDNEQFF. V and J are TRBV7-6 and TRBJ2-1; D gene uncertain. Germline CDR1 and CDR2: SGHVS and FNYEAQ. Trimming removed 3 bases at V and 5 bases at J, with 8 bases between. The CDR3 is 13 residues long.